This T cell receptor (beta chain) originates from a study of cytomegalovirus exposure and HLA in healthy donors. Study findings and constraints: Reported performance of the classifier showed diagnosis of cytomegalovirus status with high specificity and sensitivity.

Whereas donors were nominally healthy upon sampling, unrecorded immune exposures were probable. Amplification used 60 Vbeta primers and 13 Jbeta primers. The table came from immunoSEQ multiplex PCR; TCRdb's copy has only in-frame clones and leaves some out. The sample includes about 150,000 clones, around 80% of them seen just once. Deletions cut 2 bases from V and 0 bases from J, with 13 bases between. This CDR3 has 16 residues. Germline loops: CDR1 SGHVS, CDR2 FNYEAQ. Concerning this clone itself: The antigen is unknown.

The receptor was derived from a boy under 10 years old in good health and CMV-seronegative. The chain has TRBV7-6 and TRBJ1-1; possibly TRBD1 for D (5 bases). The sample consisted of PBMCs. The CDR3 bases are TGTGCCAGCAGCTTATTGACAGCGCTAATGAACACTGAAGCTTTCTTT. Protein product: CASSLLTALMNTEAFF.